Detailed here is one TCR beta chain. This clonotype was seen a few times. No cognate antigen has been identified for it. No much larger clonotype is one base removed from it; base qualities were not supplied. This specimen comes from a study of regulatory T cells in long-lasting Graves disease (dated by TCRdb to the early 2020s). About the study as a whole: Persistent Graves' disease was defined as antithyroid drug treatment for over 5 years with persistently positive TSH receptor autoantibodies. Peripheral blood TCR sequencing and RNA sequencing compared persistent Graves' disease patients with newly diagnosed Graves' disease patients. A total of about 35 samples underwent TCR sequencing, from roughly 13 patients with persistent Graves' disease and 20 or so patients with newly diagnosed Graves' disease. The study was conducted in China and was registered as a clinical trial. On average, persistent Graves' disease patients in the clinical cohort had been on antithyroid drugs for about 10.3 years. What the work shows at the level of the full study, not this receptor alone: Only peripheral blood was studied, because thyroid tissue, the primary lesion, was inaccessible. The authors noted that the small sample size was a limitation that may lower accuracy. Compared with newly diagnosed patients, persistent Graves' disease patients had lower TCR Shannon entropy and fewer highly expanded clones, which suggests clonal expansion. Preferential use of TRBV28, TRBJ1-2 and TRBJ2-5 was observed in persistent disease, whereas TRBV20-1 and TRBJ2-1 were favored in newly diagnosed disease. Only the TCR beta chain was sequenced and analyzed. More public clonotypes were shared among persistent patients (about 2,800) than among newly diagnosed patients (966).

V and J are trimmed by 5 bases and 0 bases, and the gene matches miss 3 bases of the junction. As encoded in the germline V gene, CDR1 is ENHRY while CDR2 is SYGVKD. From the cysteine through the phenylalanine, the CDR3 covers 14 amino acids. Solely the CDR3 DNA is kept, with 42 bases framed from the first base. Receptor libraries were prepared by multiplex PCR. The instrument was an Illumina HiSeq 4000. To build TCR beta libraries, CDR3 regions were amplified by Arm-PCR using iRepertoire HTBI primers. Before sequencing, the PCR products went through gel purification. Turning to the authors' computational methods: Gene usage analysis of CDR3 amino acid clonotypes relied on the 62 TRBV and 13 to 15 TRBJ segments identified across samples. COPE and FqMerger were used to merge filtered high-quality paired reads into contigs. BLAST was used to align contigs to IMGT TRBV, TRBD and TRBJ reference genes, and CDR3 was defined according to IMGT. Any clonotype with a frequency above 0.1% was counted as a highly expanded clone. Shannon entropy served as the measure of repertoire diversity, while the Gini coefficient captured V-J evenness. A clonotype was considered public if more than one individual shared it. TCRdb applied fastp at Q25 and MiXCR to the public reads, then kept only in-frame beta chains. Rows matching on CDR3 protein sequence are summarized as one entry with the most common DNA and genes. These V and J calls are TCRdb output, not the study's own analysis. The sample table shows roughly 450,000 distinct CDR3 sequences, and under 25% are seen once. In total, the top ten clones hold over 7.5% of the sample.

This specimen's time point label, interpreted: persistent/refractory GD, antithyroid drugs over 5 years with positive TRAb. For both TCR sequencing and RNA sequencing, RNA was extracted from PBMCs using TRIzol. Graves' disease was diagnosed according to American Thyroid Association guidelines. Recruitment of patients was carried out at an endocrinology department in Xi'an, China. From each patient, nine milliliters of peripheral blood was collected into an EDTA anticoagulant tube. Ficoll Paque Plus density gradient separation was used to isolate PBMCs, and no further T cell sorting was performed. An Agilent 2100 Bioanalyzer and agarose gel were used to assess RNA quality, and a NanoDrop 2000 was used to measure RNA concentration.

The chain links TRBV10-3 with TRBJ2-7; 8 bases in the junction line up with TRBD1. This specimen was peripheral blood mononuclear cells (PBMCs), taken when the disease was refractory, from a patient treated with antithyroid drugs. The TCR sequence derives from a female donor with Graves disease. The DNA reads TGTGCCATCAGTAGGACAGGGAACTCCTACGAGCAGTACTTC. Translated, it reads CAISRTGNSYEQYF.